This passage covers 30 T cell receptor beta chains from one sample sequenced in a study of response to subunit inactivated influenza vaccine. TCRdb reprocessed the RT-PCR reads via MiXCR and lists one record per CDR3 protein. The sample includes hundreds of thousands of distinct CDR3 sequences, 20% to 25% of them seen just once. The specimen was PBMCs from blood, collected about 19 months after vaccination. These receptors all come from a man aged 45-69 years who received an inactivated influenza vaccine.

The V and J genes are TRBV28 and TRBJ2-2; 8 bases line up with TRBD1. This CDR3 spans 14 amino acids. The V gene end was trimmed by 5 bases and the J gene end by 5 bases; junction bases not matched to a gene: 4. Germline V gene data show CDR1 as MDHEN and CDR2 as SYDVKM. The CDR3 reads CASSPGQETGELFF. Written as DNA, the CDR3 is TGTGCCAGCAGTCCGGGACAGGAGACCGGGGAGCTGTTTTTT.

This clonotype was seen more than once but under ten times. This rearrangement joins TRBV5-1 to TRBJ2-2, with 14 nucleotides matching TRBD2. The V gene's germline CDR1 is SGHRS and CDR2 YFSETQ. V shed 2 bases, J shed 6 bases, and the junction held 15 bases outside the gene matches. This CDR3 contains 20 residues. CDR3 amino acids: CASSFAGPGLAGDRPGELFF. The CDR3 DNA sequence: TGCGCCAGCAGCTTTGCAGGACCGGGACTAGCGGGAGACCGTCCCGGGGAGCTGTTTTTT.

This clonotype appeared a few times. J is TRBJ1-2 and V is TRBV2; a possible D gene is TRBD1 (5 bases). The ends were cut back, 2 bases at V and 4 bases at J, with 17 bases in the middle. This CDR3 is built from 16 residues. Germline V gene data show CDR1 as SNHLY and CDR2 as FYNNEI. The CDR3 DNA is TGTGCCAGCAGTGAACTACCGGGACCTAGGCCCTATGGCTACACCTTC. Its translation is CASSELPGPRPYGYTF.

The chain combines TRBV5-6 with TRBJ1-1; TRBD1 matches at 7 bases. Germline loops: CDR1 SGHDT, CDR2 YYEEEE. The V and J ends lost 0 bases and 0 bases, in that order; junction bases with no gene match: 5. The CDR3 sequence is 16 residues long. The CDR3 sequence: CASSLGGGIMNTEAFF. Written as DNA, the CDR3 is TGTGCCAGCAGCTTGGGAGGGGGCATCATGAACACTGAAGCTTTCTTT.

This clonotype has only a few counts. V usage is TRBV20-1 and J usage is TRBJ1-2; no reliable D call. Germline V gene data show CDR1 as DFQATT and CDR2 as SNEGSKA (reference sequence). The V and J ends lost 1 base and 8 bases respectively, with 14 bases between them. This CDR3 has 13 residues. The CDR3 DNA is TGCAGTGCTAGAGGCGGACCCCCGGGGGGCTACACCTTC. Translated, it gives CSARGGPPGGYTF.

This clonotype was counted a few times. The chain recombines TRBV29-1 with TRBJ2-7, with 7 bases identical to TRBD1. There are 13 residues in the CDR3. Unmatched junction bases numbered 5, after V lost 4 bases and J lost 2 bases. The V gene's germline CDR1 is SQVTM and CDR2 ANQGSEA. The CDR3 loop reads CSVGKGQAYEQYF. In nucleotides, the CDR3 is TGCAGCGTTGGAAAAGGACAGGCCTACGAGCAGTACTTC.

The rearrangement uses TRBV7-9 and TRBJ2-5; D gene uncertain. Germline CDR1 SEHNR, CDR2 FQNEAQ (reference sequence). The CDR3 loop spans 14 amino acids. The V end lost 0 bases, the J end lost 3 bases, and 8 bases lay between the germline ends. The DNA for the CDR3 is TGTGCCAGCAGCTTAGCGAGTTTGGAAGAGACCCAGTACTTC. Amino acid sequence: CASSLASLEETQYF.

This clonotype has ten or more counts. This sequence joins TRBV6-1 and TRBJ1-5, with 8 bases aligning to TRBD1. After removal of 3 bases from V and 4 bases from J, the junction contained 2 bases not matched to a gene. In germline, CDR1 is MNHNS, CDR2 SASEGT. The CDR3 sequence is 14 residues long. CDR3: CASSDQGANQPQHF. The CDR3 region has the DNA TGTGCCAGCAGTGATCAGGGGGCGAATCAGCCCCAGCATTTT.

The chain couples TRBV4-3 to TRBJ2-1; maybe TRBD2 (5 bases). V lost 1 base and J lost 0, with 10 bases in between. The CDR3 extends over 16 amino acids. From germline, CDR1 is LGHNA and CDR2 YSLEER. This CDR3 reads CASSQARRLSYNEQFF. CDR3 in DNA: TGCGCCAGCAGCCAAGCTCGGAGGCTCTCCTACAATGAGCAGTTCTTC.

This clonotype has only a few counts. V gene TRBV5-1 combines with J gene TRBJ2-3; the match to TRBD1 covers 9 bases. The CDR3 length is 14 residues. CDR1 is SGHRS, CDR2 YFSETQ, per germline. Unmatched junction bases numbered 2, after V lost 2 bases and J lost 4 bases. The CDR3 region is CASSFRQGADTQYF. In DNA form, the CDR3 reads TGCGCCAGCAGCTTCAGACAGGGGGCAGATACGCAGTATTTT.

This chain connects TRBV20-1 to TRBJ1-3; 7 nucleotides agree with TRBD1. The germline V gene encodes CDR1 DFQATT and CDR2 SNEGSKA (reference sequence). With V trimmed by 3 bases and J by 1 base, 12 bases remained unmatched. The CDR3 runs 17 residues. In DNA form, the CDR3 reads TGCAGTGCTAGCCATTTCGGGACAGCCTCTTCTGGAAACACCATATATTTT. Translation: CSASHFGTASSGNTIYF.

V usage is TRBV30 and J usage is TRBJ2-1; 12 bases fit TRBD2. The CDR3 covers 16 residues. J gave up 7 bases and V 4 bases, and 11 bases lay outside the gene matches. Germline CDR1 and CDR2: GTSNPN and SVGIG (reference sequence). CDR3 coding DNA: TGTGCCTGGACCCCACCGCTAGCGGGAGGGTGGAATGAGCAGTTCTTC. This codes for CAWTPPLAGGWNEQFF.

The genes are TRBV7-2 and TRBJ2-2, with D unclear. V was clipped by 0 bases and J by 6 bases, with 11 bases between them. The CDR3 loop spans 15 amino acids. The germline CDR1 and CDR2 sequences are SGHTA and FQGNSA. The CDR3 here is CASSLAQYMAGELFF. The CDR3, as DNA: TGTGCCAGCAGCTTAGCCCAGTATATGGCCGGGGAGCTGTTTTTT.

CDR3 DNA sequence: TGTGCCAGCAGCCAGGGGAACAGGGAGGGAAACACTGAAGCTTTCTTT. Residues: CASSQGNREGNTEAFF. This sequence joins TRBV7-9 and TRBJ1-1; possible D gene TRBD1, 6 bases. The CDR3 is 16 amino acids. V dropped 5 bases and J dropped 2 bases, with 18 bases sitting between them. Germline lookup yields CDR1 SEHNR and CDR2 FQNEAQ (reference sequence).

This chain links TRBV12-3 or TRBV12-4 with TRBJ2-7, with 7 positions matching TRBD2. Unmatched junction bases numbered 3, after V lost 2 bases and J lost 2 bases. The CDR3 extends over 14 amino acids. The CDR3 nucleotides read TGTGCCAGCAGTTTATGGGAGGGCACCTACGAGCAGTACTTC. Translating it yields CASSLWEGTYEQYF.

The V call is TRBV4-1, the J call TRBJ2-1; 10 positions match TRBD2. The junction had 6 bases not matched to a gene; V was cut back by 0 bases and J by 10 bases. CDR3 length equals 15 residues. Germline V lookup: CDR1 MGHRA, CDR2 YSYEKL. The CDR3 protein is CASSQDSGGRGEQFF. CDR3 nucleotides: TGCGCCAGCAGCCAAGATAGCGGGGGGCGAGGGGAGCAGTTCTTC.

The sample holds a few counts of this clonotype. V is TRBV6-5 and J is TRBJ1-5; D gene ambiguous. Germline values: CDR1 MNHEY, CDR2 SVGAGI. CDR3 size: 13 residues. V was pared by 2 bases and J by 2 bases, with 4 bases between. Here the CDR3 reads CASSYTGNQPQHF. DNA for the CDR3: TGTGCCAGCAGTTACACAGGCAATCAGCCCCAGCATTTT.

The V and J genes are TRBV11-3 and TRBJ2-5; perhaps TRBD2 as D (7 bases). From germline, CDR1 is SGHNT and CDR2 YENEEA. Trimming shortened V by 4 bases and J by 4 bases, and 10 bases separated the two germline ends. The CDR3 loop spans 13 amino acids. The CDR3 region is CASSWRGGETQYF. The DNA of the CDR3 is TGTGCCAGCAGCTGGAGGGGGGGAGAGACCCAGTACTTC. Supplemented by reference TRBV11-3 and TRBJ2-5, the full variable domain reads EAGVVQSPRYKIIEKKQPVAFWCNPISGHNTLYWYLQNLGQGPELLIRYENEEAVDDSQLPKDRFSAERLKGVDSTLKIQPAELGDSAVYLCASSWRGGETQYFGPGTRLLVL.

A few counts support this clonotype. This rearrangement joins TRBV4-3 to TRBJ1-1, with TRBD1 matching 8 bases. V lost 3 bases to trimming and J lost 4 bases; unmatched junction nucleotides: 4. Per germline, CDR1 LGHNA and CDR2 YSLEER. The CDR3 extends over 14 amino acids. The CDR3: CASSQTGVSTEAFF. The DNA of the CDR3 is TGCGCCAGCAGCCAGACAGGGGTGAGCACTGAAGCTTTCTTT.

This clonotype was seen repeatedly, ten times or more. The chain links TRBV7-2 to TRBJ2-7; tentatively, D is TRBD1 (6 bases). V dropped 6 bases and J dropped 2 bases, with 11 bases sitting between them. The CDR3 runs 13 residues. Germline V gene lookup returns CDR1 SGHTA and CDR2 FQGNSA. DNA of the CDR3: TGTGCCAGCAGACGACAGGCGACCTACGAGCAGTACTTC. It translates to CASRRQATYEQYF. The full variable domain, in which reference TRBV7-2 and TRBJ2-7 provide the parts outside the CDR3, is GAGVSQSPSNKVTEKGKDVELRCDPISGHTALYWYRQSLGQGLEFLIYFQGNSAPDKSGLPSDRFSAERTGGSVSTLTIQRTQQEDSAVYLCASRRQATYEQYFGPGTRLTVT.

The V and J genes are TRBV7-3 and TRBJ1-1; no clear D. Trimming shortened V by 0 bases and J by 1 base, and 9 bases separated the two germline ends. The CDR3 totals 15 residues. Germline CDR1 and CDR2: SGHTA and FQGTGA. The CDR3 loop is CASSLTGNSNTEAFF. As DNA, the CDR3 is TGTGCCAGCAGCTTAACGGGCAACTCGAACACTGAAGCTTTCTTT.

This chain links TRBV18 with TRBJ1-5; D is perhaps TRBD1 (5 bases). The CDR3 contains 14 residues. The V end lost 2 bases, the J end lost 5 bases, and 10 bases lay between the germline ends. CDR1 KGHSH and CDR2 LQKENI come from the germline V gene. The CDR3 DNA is TGTGCCAGCTCACCAACAGGAGGGGATCAGCCCCAGCATTTT. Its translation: CASSPTGGDQPQHF. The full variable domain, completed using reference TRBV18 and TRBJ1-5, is NAGVMQNPRHLVRRRGQEARLRCSPMKGHSHVYWYRQLPEEGLKFMVYLQKENIIDESGMPKERFSAEFPKEGPSILRIQQVVRGDSAAYFCASSPTGGDQPQHFGDGTRLSIL.

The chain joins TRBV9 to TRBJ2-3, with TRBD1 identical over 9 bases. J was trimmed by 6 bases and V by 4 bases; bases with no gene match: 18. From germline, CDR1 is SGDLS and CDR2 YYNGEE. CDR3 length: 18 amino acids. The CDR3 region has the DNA TGTGCCAGCAGCCGGACGGCGGACAGGGGCCTTCTAAGGGATACGCAGTATTTT. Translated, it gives CASSRTADRGLLRDTQYF.

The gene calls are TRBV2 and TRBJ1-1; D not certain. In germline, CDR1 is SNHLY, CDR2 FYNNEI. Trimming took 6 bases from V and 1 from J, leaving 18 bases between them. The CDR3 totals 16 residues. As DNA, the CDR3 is TGTGCCAGCAGGAGGGCCACCCTAAGAGGGAACACTGAAGCTTTCTTT. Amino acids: CASRRATLRGNTEAFF.

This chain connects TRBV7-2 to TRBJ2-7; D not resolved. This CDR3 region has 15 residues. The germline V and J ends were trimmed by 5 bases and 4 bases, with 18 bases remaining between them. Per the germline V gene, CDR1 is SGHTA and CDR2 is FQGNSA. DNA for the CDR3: TGTGCCAGCAGCCCGAGTAGGGCTGCTTTTTACGAGCAGTACTTC. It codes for CASSPSRAAFYEQYF. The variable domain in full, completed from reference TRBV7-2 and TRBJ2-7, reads GAGVSQSPSNKVTEKGKDVELRCDPISGHTALYWYRQSLGQGLEFLIYFQGNSAPDKSGLPSDRFSAERTGGSVSTLTIQRTQQEDSAVYLCASSPSRAAFYEQYFGPGTRLTVT.

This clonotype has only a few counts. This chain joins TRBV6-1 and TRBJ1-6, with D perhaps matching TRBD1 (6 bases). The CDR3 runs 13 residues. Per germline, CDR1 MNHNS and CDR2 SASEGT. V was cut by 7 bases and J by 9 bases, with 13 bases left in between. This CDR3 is CASTRTVSSPLHF. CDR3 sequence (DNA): TGTGCCAGCACCCGGACAGTCTCTTCACCCCTCCACTTT.

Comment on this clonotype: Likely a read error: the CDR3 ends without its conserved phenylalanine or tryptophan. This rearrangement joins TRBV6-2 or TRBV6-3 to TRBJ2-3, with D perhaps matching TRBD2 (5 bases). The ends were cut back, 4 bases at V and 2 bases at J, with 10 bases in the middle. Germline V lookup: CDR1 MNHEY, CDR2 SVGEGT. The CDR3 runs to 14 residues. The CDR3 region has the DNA TGTGCCAGCAGTTCCGGACTTATCACAGATACGCAGTATTAT. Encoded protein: CASSSGLITDTQYY.

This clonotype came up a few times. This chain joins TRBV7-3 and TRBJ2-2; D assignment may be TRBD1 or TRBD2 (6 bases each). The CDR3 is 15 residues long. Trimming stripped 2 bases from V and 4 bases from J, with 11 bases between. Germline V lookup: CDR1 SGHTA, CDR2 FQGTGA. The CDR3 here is CASSLLGGRTGELFF. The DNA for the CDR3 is TGTGCCAGCAGCTTATTGGGGGGCCGCACCGGGGAGCTGTTTTTT.

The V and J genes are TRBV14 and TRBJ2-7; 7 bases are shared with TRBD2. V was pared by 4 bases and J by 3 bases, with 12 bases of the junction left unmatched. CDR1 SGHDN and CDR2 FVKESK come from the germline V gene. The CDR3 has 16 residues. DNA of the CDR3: TGTGCCAGCAGCCGTGGCGGGAGTGCTTTTATCTACGAGCAGTACTTC. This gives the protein CASSRGGSAFIYEQYF.

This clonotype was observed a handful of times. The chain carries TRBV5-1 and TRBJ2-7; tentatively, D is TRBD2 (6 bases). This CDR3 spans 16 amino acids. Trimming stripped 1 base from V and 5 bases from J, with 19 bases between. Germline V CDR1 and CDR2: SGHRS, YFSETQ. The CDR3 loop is CASSLWEVTLWDEQYF. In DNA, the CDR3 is TGCGCCAGCAGCTTGTGGGAGGTTACCCTTTGGGACGAGCAGTACTTC.